The T cell receptor beta chain described here comes from a study of shared clonotypes between healthy human individuals. The naive CD8 subset, CD45RO-negative cells positively selected for CCR7, excluded terminally differentiated effector memory CD45RA+ cells. Everyone who donated was a Caucasian adult who lived in Nashville, Tennessee. A deep-level run was used for the assay. The table came from immunoSEQ multiplex PCR; TCRdb's copy has only in-frame clones and leaves some out. The sample includes more than 2 million clones, around 93% of them seen just once. Overall study findings and caveats: Among the subsets, naive ones generally showed larger estimated richness than memory ones. Naive CD4 clonotypes were shared across several donors at roughly 4.6%.

Regarding this clone: The antigen remains unidentified.

The ends were cut back, 0 bases at V and 8 bases at J, with 12 bases in the middle. Germline V gives CDR1 SGHNT, CDR2 YYREEE (reference sequence). The CDR3 totals 14 residues. This clonotype originated in a man aged 18 to 35 in good health. Some clones in this sample may be carry-over from other donors' samples. What was sequenced was naive CD8+ T cells from PBMCs. The V gene is TRBV5-4, the J gene TRBJ2-1; no firm D call. The DNA for the CDR3 is TGTGCCAGCAGCTTGGGGCAATTAGTCTATGAGCAGTTCTTC. It codes for CASSLGQLVYEQFF. Full variable domain (rest looked up from reference TRBV5-4 and TRBJ2-1): ETGVTQSPTHLIKTRGQQVTLRCSSQSGHNTVSWYQQALGQGPQFIFQYYREEENGRGNFPPRFSGLQFPNYSSELNVNALELDDSALYLCASSLGQLVYEQFFGPGTRLTVL.